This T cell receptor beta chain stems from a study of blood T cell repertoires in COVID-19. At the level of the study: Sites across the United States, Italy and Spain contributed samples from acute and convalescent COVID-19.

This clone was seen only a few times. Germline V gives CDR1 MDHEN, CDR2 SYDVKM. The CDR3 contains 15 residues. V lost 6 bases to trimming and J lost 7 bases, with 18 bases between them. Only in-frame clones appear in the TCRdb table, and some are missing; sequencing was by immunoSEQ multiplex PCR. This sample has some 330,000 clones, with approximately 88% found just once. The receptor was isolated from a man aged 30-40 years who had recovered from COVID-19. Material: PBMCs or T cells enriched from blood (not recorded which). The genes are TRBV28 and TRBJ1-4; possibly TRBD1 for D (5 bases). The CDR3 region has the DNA TGTGCCAGCAGCACCACTCTGGGGGGTGGTGAAAAACTGTTTTTT. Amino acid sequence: CASSTTLGGGEKLFF.